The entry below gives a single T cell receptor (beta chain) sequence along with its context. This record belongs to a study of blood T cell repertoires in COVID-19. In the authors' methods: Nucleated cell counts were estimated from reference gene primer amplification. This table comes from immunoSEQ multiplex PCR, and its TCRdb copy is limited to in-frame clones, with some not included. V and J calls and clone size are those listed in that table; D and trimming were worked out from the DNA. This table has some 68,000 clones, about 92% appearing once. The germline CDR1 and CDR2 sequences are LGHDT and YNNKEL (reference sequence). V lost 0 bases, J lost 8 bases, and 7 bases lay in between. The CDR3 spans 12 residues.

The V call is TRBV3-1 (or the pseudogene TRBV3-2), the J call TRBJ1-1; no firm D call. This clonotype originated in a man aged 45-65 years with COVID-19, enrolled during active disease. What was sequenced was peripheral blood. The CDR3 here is CASSQDMGEAFF. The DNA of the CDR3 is TGTGCCAGCAGCCAAGATATGGGCGAAGCTTTCTTT.